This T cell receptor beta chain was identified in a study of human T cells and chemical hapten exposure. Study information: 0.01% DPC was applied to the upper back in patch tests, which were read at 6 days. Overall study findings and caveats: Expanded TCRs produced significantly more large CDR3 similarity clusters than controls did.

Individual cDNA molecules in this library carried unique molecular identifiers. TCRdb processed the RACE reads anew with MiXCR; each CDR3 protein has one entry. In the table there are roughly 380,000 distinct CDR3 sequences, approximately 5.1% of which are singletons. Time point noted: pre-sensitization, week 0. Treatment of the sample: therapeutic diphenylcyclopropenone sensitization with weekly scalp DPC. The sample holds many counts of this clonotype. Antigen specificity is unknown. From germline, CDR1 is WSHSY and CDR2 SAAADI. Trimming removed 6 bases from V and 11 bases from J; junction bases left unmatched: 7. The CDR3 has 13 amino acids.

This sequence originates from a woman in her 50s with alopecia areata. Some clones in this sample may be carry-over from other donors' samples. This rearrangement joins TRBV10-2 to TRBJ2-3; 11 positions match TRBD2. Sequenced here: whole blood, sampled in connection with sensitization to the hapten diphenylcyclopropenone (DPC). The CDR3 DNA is TGCGCCAGCAGCCCCGCCCTAGCGGGAGGGCAGTATTTT. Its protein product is CASSPALAGGQYF.